Below are 27 T cell receptor beta chains sequenced from a single sample in a study of beta chain features in type 1 diabetes. General study points: Across all four CD4+ subsets, people with type 1 diabetes showed modestly shorter TCRB CDR3s.

Expressed TCRB transcripts got sequenced, as all isolated RNA was reverse transcribed. Sequencing was performed with immunoSEQ multiplex PCR; in TCRdb, only in-frame clones are kept and a portion is missing. The sample contains around 250,000 clones, around 21% of which appear only once. Their antigens remain unidentified. Input material: naive CD4+ T cells from blood. The origin of the receptors is a woman aged 40 to 50 with type 1 diabetes.

This clone has a handful of counts. V and J are TRBV7-2 and TRBJ1-1; tentative D call: TRBD1 (5 bases). Per germline, CDR1 SGHTA and CDR2 FQGNSA. The CDR3 covers 14 residues. Deletions cut 4 bases from V and 0 bases from J, with 9 bases between. The CDR3 sequence: CASSWQDMNTEAFF. The DNA for the CDR3 is TGTGCCAGCAGCTGGCAGGACATGAACACTGAAGCTTTCTTT.

This clone has only a few counts. The V and J genes are TRBV29-1 and TRBJ2-5; 7 positions agree with TRBD2. With V trimmed by 6 bases and J by 4 bases, 11 bases remained unmatched. This CDR3 has 14 amino acids. Germline loops: CDR1 SQVTM, CDR2 ANQGSEA. The CDR3 nucleotides are TGCAGCGTCCCACCTCTAGCGGTGGGAGAGACCCAGTACTTC. It yields the protein CSVPPLAVGETQYF.

CDR3: CSVGLGGGTDTQYF. The CDR3, as DNA: TGCAGCGTGGGACTAGGGGGGGGCACAGATACGCAGTATTTT. This chain joins TRBV29-1 and TRBJ2-3; 8 nucleotides agree with TRBD2. The CDR3 loop spans 14 amino acids. In germline, CDR1 is SQVTM, CDR2 ANQGSEA. With V trimmed by 6 bases and J by 1 base, 6 bases remained unmatched.

V and J are TRBV6-1 and TRBJ1-2; D remains ambiguous. Germline V gives CDR1 MNHNS, CDR2 SASEGT. CDR3 length: 13 residues. Trimming cost V 2 bases and J 8 bases, with 12 bases left between them. For the CDR3, the DNA is TGTGCCAGCAGTGAAAGGGAGGGTGAAGGCTACACCTTC. This sequence encodes CASSEREGEGYTF.

The chain links TRBV28 to TRBJ2-7, with TRBD1 identical over 7 bases. V lost 5 bases to trimming and J lost 5 bases; unmatched junction nucleotides: 12. The CDR3 covers 15 residues. CDR1 is MDHEN and CDR2 is SYDVKM in the germline V gene. This CDR3 reads CASSPSDRVVNEQYF. The CDR3 DNA sequence: TGTGCCAGCAGTCCGAGCGACAGGGTTGTCAACGAGCAGTACTTC.

The gene calls are TRBV6-4 and TRBJ1-2; TRBD1 is a possible D gene (5 bases). CDR1 and CDR2 (germline): MRHNA, SNTAGT. Trimming removed 2 bases at V and 0 bases at J, with 13 bases between. CDR3 length equals 16 residues. In nucleotides, the CDR3 is TGTGCCAGCAGTGACAGGTCAGGAGGGGCTAACTATGGCTACACCTTC. Protein: CASSDRSGGANYGYTF.

The J gene is TRBJ2-1, the V gene TRBV9; 7 bases line up with TRBD2. Germline lookup yields CDR1 SGDLS and CDR2 YYNGEE. The CDR3 runs to 15 residues. Trimming at V came to 5 bases and at J to 2 bases, leaving 7 bases not matched to a gene. CDR3 amino acids: CASSGGGAPYNEQFF. CDR3 in DNA: TGTGCCAGCAGTGGGGGAGGGGCCCCCTACAATGAGCAGTTCTTC. Supplemented by reference TRBV9 and TRBJ2-1, the full variable domain reads DSGVTQTPKHLITATGQRVTLRCSPRSGDLSVYWYQQSLDQGLQFLIQYYNGEERAKGNILERFSAQQFPDLHSELNLSSLELGDSALYFCASSGGGAPYNEQFFGPGTRLTVL.

Worth noting for this clone: Relative to the germline gene, one junction end is altered; a read error may explain this. V and J are TRBV7-9 and TRBJ2-3; 7 bases map to TRBD1. CDR1 SEHNR and CDR2 FQNEAQ come from the germline V gene (reference sequence). The CDR3 sequence is 17 residues long. The CDR3 reads CASSPRGQSYPTHTQYF. CDR3 coding DNA: TGTGCCAGCAGCCCACGGGGACAGTCCTACCCCACACATACGCAGTATTTT.

V gene TRBV10-3 combines with J gene TRBJ1-5, with a tentative D call TRBD1 (6 bases). Trimming cost V 8 bases and J 3 bases, with 11 bases left between them. The CDR3 has 13 residues. Germline V CDR1 and CDR2: ENHRY, SYGVKD. The CDR3 coding sequence is TGTGCCATCGCGACAGGTAACAATCAGCCCCAGCATTTT. Its protein is CAIATGNNQPQHF.

The CDR3: CSASRYEQYF. CDR3 in DNA: TGCAGTGCTTCCCGTTACGAGCAGTACTTC. The chain carries TRBV20-1 and TRBJ2-7; the D is unclear. V was cut by 5 bases and J by 4 bases, with 6 bases left in between. There are 10 residues in the CDR3. Germline values: CDR1 DFQATT, CDR2 SNEGSKA (reference sequence).

The chain couples TRBV5-4 to TRBJ2-1; possible D gene TRBD2, 6 bases. The CDR3 runs to 16 residues. Germline V gives CDR1 SGHNT, CDR2 YYREEE (reference sequence). Trimming took off 1 base at V and 3 bases at J, with 14 bases between the two ends. The DNA of the CDR3 is TGTGCCAGCAGCTTGAGTCGCGGGGCGGTCTACAATGAGCAGTTCTTC. It specifies CASSLSRGAVYNEQFF.

This clone appeared a few times. The CDR3 region has the DNA TGCGCCAGCAGCCGGGACACTGAAGCTTTCTTT. Translation: CASSRDTEAFF. This rearrangement joins TRBV5-1 to TRBJ1-1; D gene ambiguous. CDR1 is SGHRS and CDR2 is YFSETQ in the germline V gene. The CDR3 spans 11 residues. Trimming removed 4 bases at V and 3 bases at J, with 4 bases between.

This chain links TRBV28 with TRBJ2-4, with unresolved D. In germline, CDR1 is MDHEN, CDR2 SYDVKM. Trimming took 4 bases from V and 9 from J, leaving 10 bases between them. The CDR3 spans 12 residues. CDR3 sequence reads: CASSSAPGIQYF. CDR3 coding DNA: TGTGCCAGCAGTTCCGCACCGGGCATTCAGTACTTC.

The V gene is TRBV18, the J gene TRBJ1-1, with TRBD1 matching 7 bases. The junction had 4 bases not matched to a gene; V was cut back by 0 bases and J by 3 bases. This CDR3 is built from 15 residues. Germline V gene data show CDR1 as KGHSH and CDR2 as LQKENI. CDR3 sequence reads: CASSPPGRGDTEAFF. CDR3 nucleotides: TGTGCCAGCTCACCACCCGGCAGGGGGGACACTGAAGCTTTCTTT.

This clone was counted between two and nine times. The chain has TRBV5-1 and TRBJ2-4, with D uncertain. CDR1 SGHRS and CDR2 YFSETQ come from the germline V gene. Trimming removed 1 base at V and 6 bases at J, with 11 bases between. The CDR3 consists of 14 residues. The CDR3 DNA reads as TGCGCCAGCAGCTTGCCCGGGTTAGCAAACATTCAGTACTTC. Amino acids: CASSLPGLANIQYF. Using reference TRBV5-1 and TRBJ2-4 for the parts outside the CDR3, the full variable domain is KAGVTQTPRYLIKTRGQQVTLSCSPISGHRSVSWYQQTPGQGLQFLFEYFSETQRNKGNFPGRFSGRQFSNSRSEMNVSTLELGDSALYLCASSLPGLANIQYFGAGTRLSVL.

This clone was recorded a few times. The chain joins TRBV2 to TRBJ2-1, with 9 positions matching TRBD2. J was trimmed by 2 bases and V by 11 bases; bases with no gene match: 7. The germline CDR1 and CDR2 sequences are SNHLY and FYNNEI. There are 14 residues in the CDR3. The CDR3 is CAGTGLAAYNEQFF. The CDR3 DNA reads TGTGCCGGGACGGGACTAGCTGCCTACAATGAGCAGTTCTTC. The whole variable domain, remainder taken from reference TRBV2 and TRBJ2-1, is EPEVTQTPSHQVTQMGQEVILRCVPISNHLYFYWYRQILGQKVEFLVSFYNNEISEKSEIFDDQFSVERPDGSNFTLKIRSTKLEDSAMYFCAGTGLAAYNEQFFGPGTRLTVL.

The sample holds a few counts of this clone. This chain links TRBV5-6 with TRBJ2-5, with a possible D match to TRBD1 (5 bases). The germline CDR1 and CDR2 sequences are SGHDT and YYEEEE. Trimming left V 3 bases short and J 4 bases short, with 7 bases between. The CDR3 runs to 12 residues. The DNA for the CDR3 is TGTGCCAGCAGCTGGACATCAGAGACCCAGTACTTC. Amino acids: CASSWTSETQYF.

As concerns this clone: Other nucleotide sequences in the sample specify the same CDR3. V and J are TRBV7-9 and TRBJ1-1; D is unresolved. Germline CDR1 is SEHNR and CDR2 is FQNEAQ (reference sequence). The V and J ends lost 3 bases and 1 base respectively, with 6 bases between them. The CDR3 runs 13 residues. The CDR3 reads CASSFSGNTEAFF. DNA of the CDR3: TGTGCCAGCAGCTTCAGCGGGAACACTGAAGCTTTCTTT.

This chain connects TRBV5-1 to TRBJ1-1, with 7 bases that match TRBD1. The V gene end was trimmed by 0 bases and the J gene end by 0 bases; junction bases not matched to a gene: 2. CDR3 length equals 15 residues. Germline V gene lookup returns CDR1 SGHRS and CDR2 YFSETQ. The CDR3: CASSLGDSLNTEAFF. CDR3 DNA sequence: TGCGCCAGCAGCTTGGGGGACAGCCTGAACACTGAAGCTTTCTTT.

This clone was detected only a few times. This sequence joins TRBV5-1 and TRBJ2-2, with unresolved D. With 1 base removed from V and 2 bases from J, the gap between germline ends came to 12 bases. This CDR3 region has 16 residues. CDR1 and CDR2 from the germline V gene are SGHRS and YFSETQ. In nucleotides, the CDR3 is TGCGCCAGCAGCTTGTCTCAGGCAGCCAACACCGGGGAGCTGTTTTTT. Its translation is CASSLSQAANTGELFF.

This clone showed up just a few times. The chain recombines TRBV27 with TRBJ2-5, with TRBD1 matching over 7 bases. This CDR3 comprises 14 residues. V shed 3 bases and J 2 bases; nucleotides not matched to a gene: 3. Germline V gene data show CDR1 as MNHEY and CDR2 as SMNVEV (reference sequence). The CDR3 loop reads CASSFDRAQETQYF. In DNA form, the CDR3 reads TGTGCCAGCAGTTTCGACAGGGCTCAAGAGACCCAGTACTTC.

The genes are TRBV25-1 and TRBJ2-1, with a weak D call TRBD2 (5 bases). Between the trimmed V and J ends, which lost 1 base and 4 bases, there was a span of 11 bases. Germline values: CDR1 MGHDK, CDR2 SYGVNS. The CDR3 spans 15 residues. CDR3 bases: TGTGCCAGCAGTGAATCGGTGGGAGTTTACAATGAGCAGTTCTTC. This gives the protein CASSESVGVYNEQFF. Full variable domain (outside the CDR3, taken from reference TRBV25-1 and TRBJ2-1): EADIYQTPRYLVIGTGKKITLECSQTMGHDKMYWYQQDPGMELHLIHYSYGVNSTEKGDLSSESTVSRIRTEHFPLTLESARPSHTSQYLCASSESVGVYNEQFFGPGTRLTVL.

This chain uses TRBV6-5 with TRBJ1-5; TRBD1 agrees at 7 bases. Germline assignment: CDR1 MNHEY and CDR2 SVGAGI. J lost 6 bases, V lost 0 bases, and 2 bases had no gene match. The CDR3 contains 14 residues. Written as DNA, the CDR3 is TGTGCCAGCAGTTACTCAGACAGGGCTCAGCCCCAGCATTTT. Residues: CASSYSDRAQPQHF.

This clone appeared a single time. This sequence joins TRBV7-6 and TRBJ2-7; no reliable D call. The CDR3 is made up of 13 amino acids. The germline V and J ends were trimmed by 5 bases and 0 bases, with 8 bases remaining between them. From germline, CDR1 is SGHVS and CDR2 FNYEAQ. CDR3 nucleotide sequence: TGTGCCAGCAGCCCCCTCAGCTCCTACGAGCAGTACTTC. Its translation: CASSPLSSYEQYF. Based on the CDR3 plus reference TRBV7-6 and TRBJ2-7, the full variable domain is GAGVSQSPRYKVTKRGQDVALRCDPISGHVSLYWYRQALGQGPEFLTYFNYEAQQDKSGLPNDRFSAERPEGSISTLTIQRTEQRDSAMYRCASSPLSSYEQYFGPGTRLTVT.

This clone was detected a few times. The J gene is TRBJ2-7, the V gene TRBV5-1, with D maybe TRBD1 (5 bases). Germline CDR1 and CDR2: SGHRS and YFSETQ. The CDR3 is made up of 12 amino acids. Trimming left V 4 bases short and J 4 bases short, with 9 bases between. The CDR3 bases are TGCGCCAGCAGCCCGACAGCGTACGAGCAGTACTTC. Its protein product is CASSPTAYEQYF.

Only a few counts were recorded for this clone. The rearrangement uses TRBV27 and TRBJ1-6; 7 bases are shared with TRBD1. The CDR3 is 12 amino acids. Germline-derived CDR1 and CDR2 are MNHEY and SMNVEV (reference sequence). CDR3 nucleotide sequence: TGTGGCTCACAGGGGTCAAATTCACCCCTCCACTTT. Encoded protein: CGSQGSNSPLHF.

The CDR3 loop reads CASSTRQGLQETQYF. CDR3 nucleotides: TGCGCCAGCAGCACGCGACAGGGGCTTCAAGAGACCCAGTACTTC. The genes are TRBV5-1 and TRBJ2-5, with 8 bases lining up with TRBD1. The CDR3 consists of 15 residues. The germline CDR1 and CDR2 sequences are SGHRS and YFSETQ. V gave up 4 bases and J gave up 2 bases; unmatched junction bases: 7.